Listed below are T cell receptor beta chains from one sample, sequenced in a study of blood T cell repertoires in COVID-19. The data were produced by immunoSEQ multiplex PCR, yet TCRdb's version contains in-frame clones alone and is incomplete. The sample contains fewer than 350,000 clones, around 85% of which appear only once. The sequencing sample was made of peripheral blood. Every receptor here comes from a woman between 25 and 40 years old with COVID-19, enrolled during active disease. CDR3s include the opening cysteine and the closing phenylalanine or tryptophan. D genes are given only for firm matches.

J,V,length,D,CDR3,DNA
TRBJ2-7,TRBV2,13,.,CASTSGQSYEQYF,TGTGCCAGCACATCCGGACAGAGCTACGAGCAGTACTTC
TRBJ2-7,TRBV14,12,TRBD1,CASSLHRGEQYF,TGTGCCAGCAGCCTCCACAGGGGCGAGCAGTACTTC
TRBJ2-2,TRBV5-3,16,TRBD1,CARSDSGTGGTGELFF,TGTGCCAGAAGCGATTCAGGGACAGGGGGCACCGGGGAGCTGTTTTTT
TRBJ2-1,TRBV3-1/TRBV3-2,11,.,CASSRLTEQFF,TGTGCCAGCAGCCGACTAACTGAGCAGTTCTTC
TRBJ1-3,TRBV14,13,.,CASSQGPGNTIYF,TGTGCCAGCAGCCAGGGCCCCGGAAACACCATATATTTT
TRBJ2-1,TRBV6-5,15,.,CASSYSGSSYNEQFF,TGTGCCAGCAGTTACTCTGGTAGCTCCTACAATGAGCAGTTCTTC
TRBJ1-1,TRBV5-8,13,TRBD1,CASSLAGGFEAFF,TGTGCCAGCAGCTTGGCAGGGGGATTTGAAGCTTTCTTT
TRBJ2-5,TRBV4-1,18,TRBD2,CASSQDLSPRGDPWAQYF,TGCGCCAGCAGCCAAGATCTATCCCCGCGGGGGGACCCATGGGCCCAGTACTTC
TRBJ1-1,TRBV27,13,.,CASLGGMNTEAFF,TGTGCCAGCTTGGGAGGGATGAACACTGAAGCTTTCTTT
TRBJ2-7,TRBV5-4,13,.,CASSLTGENEQYF,TGTGCCAGCAGCTTGACAGGAGAAAACGAGCAGTACTTC
TRBJ2-3,TRBV9,17,.,CASSPLASGTSTDTQYF,TGTGCCAGCAGCCCGTTGGCGTCCGGGACTAGCACAGATACGCAGTATTTT
TRBJ2-2,TRBV29-1,15,TRBD1,CSVEGTAKNTGELFF,TGCAGCGTTGAGGGGACAGCCAAGAACACCGGGGAGCTGTTTTTT